What follows are 27 T cell receptor beta chains derived from one specimen sequenced in a study of T cells in Graves' hyperthyroidism and ophthalmopathy. RNA transcripts yielded amplified TCR beta CDR3 regions. First-round RT-PCR with HTBI primers amplified the TCR CDR3 region. TCRdb passed the multiplex PCR reads through MiXCR, listing each CDR3 protein once. The data contain more than 500,000 distinct CDR3 sequences, approximately 14% of them seen just once; the ten biggest clones take up around 4.5%. Sequenced sample: blood. The receptors derive from a woman aged 40 to 50 with Graves' ophthalmopathy.

This clonotype occurred many times. The chain uses TRBV28 and TRBJ2-7, with 10 bases aligning to TRBD2. With 5 bases clipped from V and 0 bases from J, the junction kept 10 bases outside the gene matches. The CDR3 spans 17 residues. Germline V gene sequence: CDR1 MDHEN, CDR2 SYDVKM. In DNA, the CDR3 is TGTGCCAGCAGTCAGAGACTAGCGGGCGCGACCTCCTACGAGCAGTACTTC. Amino acids: CASSQRLAGATSYEQYF.

The chain is built from TRBV6-1 and TRBJ2-7; TRBD2 matches 11 bases. CDR1 and CDR2 (germline): MNHNS, SASEGT. The CDR3 has 13 residues. The ends lost 6 bases at V and 5 bases at J; junction bases unmatched: 3. CDR3 protein: CASRGLAGDEQYF. The CDR3 DNA sequence: TGTGCCAGCAGAGGACTAGCGGGTGACGAGCAGTACTTC.

At least ten counts were recorded for this clonotype. The chain uses TRBV6-5 and TRBJ2-5; 11 bases are a match to TRBD2. CDR3 size: 16 residues. Germline V lookup: CDR1 MNHEY, CDR2 SVGAGI. Trimming at V came to 4 bases and at J to 5 bases, leaving 9 bases not matched to a gene. CDR3 sequence (DNA): TGTGCCAGCAGTTCCTTAGCGGGAGGGCCCCGGGAGACCCAGTACTTC. Amino acids: CASSSLAGGPRETQYF.

This clonotype has only a few counts. V and J are TRBV3-1 and TRBJ1-1, with a tentative D call TRBD1 (5 bases). Trimming took 0 bases from V and 6 from J, leaving 17 bases between them. The germline V gene encodes CDR1 LGHDT and CDR2 YNNKEL (reference sequence). This CDR3 has 16 residues. Written as DNA, the CDR3 is TGTGCCAGCAGCCAAGATATCCAGGGACCGTTTCCTGAAGCTTTCTTT. Translation: CASSQDIQGPFPEAFF.

The V and J genes are TRBV30 and TRBJ2-5, with no clear D. The CDR3 is 11 residues long. Germline lookup yields CDR1 GTSNPN and CDR2 SVGIG (reference sequence). The V and J ends lost 1 base and 5 bases respectively, with 5 bases between them. DNA for the CDR3: TGTGCCTGGAGTGAGGCGGAGACCCAGTACTTC. Amino acids: CAWSEAETQYF.

Points on this clonotype: An end of the junction does not agree with germline; a read error may underlie this. The chain links TRBV6-1 to TRBJ2-2, with D possibly being TRBD2 (5 bases). The CDR3 is made up of 11 amino acids. Germline lookup yields CDR1 MNHNS and CDR2 SASEGT. The CDR3 DNA is TGTGCCAGCAGGCGTACCGGGGAGCTGCTCTTT. This translates into CASRRTGELLF.

In this sample, this clonotype turned up many times. This rearrangement joins TRBV12-3 or TRBV12-4 to TRBJ1-1; 10 bases fit TRBD1. V gave up 6 bases and J gave up 4 bases; unmatched junction bases: 8. The CDR3 length is 15 residues. The CDR3 DNA sequence: TGTGCCAGCAGCCCTAGGACAGGGGGAATCACTGAAGCTTTCTTT. Amino acid sequence: CASSPRTGGITEAFF.

This clonotype came up many times. The rearrangement joins TRBV28 to TRBJ2-5; 10 bases are a match to TRBD1. CDR1 and CDR2 from the germline V gene are MDHEN and SYDVKM. The CDR3 contains 15 residues. The V segment lost 6 bases and the J segment 14 bases; nucleotides outside the gene matches: 18. DNA of the CDR3: TGTGCCAGCAGCTTAGAACCGGGACAGGGGACCGTCGAATACTTC. It codes for CASSLEPGQGTVEYF.

This clonotype was seen repeatedly, ten times or more. The chain is built from TRBV27 and TRBJ1-1; a possible D gene is TRBD1 (5 bases). The V end was cut by 4 bases, the J end by 0 bases, with 9 bases between. The CDR3 has 14 residues. CDR1 is MNHEY, CDR2 SMNVEV, per germline (reference sequence). The CDR3 nucleotides are TGTGCCAGCAGTTCGGGACTTATGAACACTGAAGCTTTCTTT. Amino acids: CASSSGLMNTEAFF.

This clonotype was picked up many times. The chain employs TRBV28 and TRBJ1-3, with D possibly being TRBD1 (5 bases). V was pared by 6 bases and J by 1 base, with 16 bases between. The CDR3 is 16 residues long. Germline V gives CDR1 MDHEN, CDR2 SYDVKM. The CDR3, as DNA: TGTGCCAGCAGCCCCTCATGGGGCCAATCTGGAAACACCATATATTTT. It translates to CASSPSWGQSGNTIYF.

Ten or more counts support this clonotype. The V call is TRBV7-8, the J call TRBJ2-7; a weak D match, TRBD2 (5 bases). Deletions cut 10 bases from V and 0 bases from J, with 25 bases between. Germline lookup yields CDR1 SGHVS and CDR2 FQNEAQ. This CDR3 region has 17 residues. Here the CDR3 DNA reads TGTGCCACAGCCCACCTGGAGCGGTCTACCTTCTCCTACGAGCAGTACTTC. Translated: CATAHLERSTFSYEQYF.

This clonotype was seen a few times. The V gene is TRBV6-2 or TRBV6-3, the J gene TRBJ2-7, with TRBD2 matching over 12 bases. Per germline, CDR1 MNHEY and CDR2 SVGEGT. CDR3 length: 15 amino acids. Trimming cost V 6 bases and J 3 bases; bases outside gene matches: 6. The CDR3 is CASRRLAGGIYEQYF. The DNA of the CDR3 is TGTGCCAGCAGACGTCTAGCGGGAGGGATCTACGAGCAGTACTTC.

The rearrangement uses TRBV28 and TRBJ1-1, with D maybe TRBD1 (5 bases). This CDR3 comprises 12 residues. Germline lookup yields CDR1 MDHEN and CDR2 SYDVKM. V dropped 5 bases and J dropped 7 bases, with 11 bases sitting between them. Here the CDR3 reads CASSEDTYEAFF. The CDR3 nucleotides are TGTGCCAGCAGTGAGGACACATATGAAGCTTTCTTT.

This clonotype has at least ten counts. This rearrangement joins TRBV10-3 to TRBJ1-1; D gene uncertain. From germline, CDR1 is ENHRY and CDR2 SYGVKD. This CDR3 is built from 14 residues. Trimming shortened V by 2 bases and J by 4 bases, and 11 bases separated the two germline ends. CDR3 in DNA: TGTGCCATCAGTGAGGGTCTATGGGGCACTGAAGCTTTCTTT. Translated: CAISEGLWGTEAFF.

There are many counts of this clonotype. The rearrangement links TRBV28 to TRBJ2-5; no firm D call. The V end lost 2 bases, the J end lost 5 bases, and 6 bases lay between the germline ends. This CDR3 is 12 amino acids long. Per the germline V gene, CDR1 is MDHEN and CDR2 is SYDVKM. The CDR3 DNA is TGTGCCAGCAGTTTAGCCCCCGAGACCCAGTACTTC. Translation gives CASSLAPETQYF. Based on the CDR3 plus reference TRBV28 and TRBJ2-5, the full variable domain is DVKVTQSSRYLVKRTGEKVFLECVQDMDHENMFWYRQDPGLGLRLIYFSYDVKMKEKGDIPEGYSVSREKKERFSLILESASTNQTSMYLCASSLAPETQYFGPGTRLLVL.

This clonotype was detected many times. The V call is TRBV12-3 or TRBV12-4, the J call TRBJ1-2, with D hard to call. Trimming pared 7 bases from V and 4 bases from J, leaving 10 bases between. This CDR3 has 12 amino acids. The CDR3 spells CASTDDFYGYTF. DNA for the CDR3: TGTGCCAGCACCGACGATTTCTATGGCTACACCTTC.

The chain joins TRBV20-1 to TRBJ2-7, with TRBD2 matching 7 bases. This CDR3 region has 13 residues. Germline V gene data show CDR1 as DFQATT and CDR2 as SNEGSKA (reference sequence). CDR3 residues: CSGRLAETYEQYF. The CDR3 nucleotides are TGCAGCGGAAGGCTAGCGGAAACCTACGAGCAGTACTTC.

This clonotype was observed at least ten times. The CDR3 region is CATSGLPSGQETQYF. CDR3 DNA: TGTGCCACCAGCGGGTTGCCTAGCGGACAAGAGACCCAGTACTTC. V gene TRBV15 combines with J gene TRBJ2-5; TRBD2 matches at 7 bases. The CDR3 contains 15 residues. Germline V CDR1 and CDR2: LNHNV, YYDKDF (reference sequence). Trimming took 5 bases from V and 2 from J; bases not matched to a gene: 8.

This clonotype was counted ten times or more. V gene TRBV6-5 combines with J gene TRBJ2-7; 9 bases align to TRBD2. Germline V gene data show CDR1 as MNHEY and CDR2 as SVGAGI. The CDR3 sequence is 14 residues long. J gave up 7 bases and V 2 bases, and 6 bases lay outside the gene matches. The CDR3 DNA reads TGTGCCAGCAGTTACACCTTAGCGGGAGCTGAGCAGTACTTC. Amino acids: CASSYTLAGAEQYF.

This clonotype was counted at least ten times. The chain links TRBV28 to TRBJ2-4; 7 nucleotides line up with TRBD1. The length of the CDR3 is 14 residues. Trimming cost V 4 bases and J 6 bases; bases outside gene matches: 6. CDR1 is MDHEN, CDR2 SYDVKM, per germline. The CDR3 coding sequence is TGTGCCAGCAGTTCCGGGACAGTAGGAAACATTCAGTACTTC. This gives the protein CASSSGTVGNIQYF.

In its sample, this clonotype was seen many times. The chain has TRBV20-1 and TRBJ1-1; unclear D gene. Per germline, CDR1 DFQATT and CDR2 SNEGSKA (reference sequence). With 0 bases removed from V and 1 base from J, the gap between germline ends came to 15 bases. The CDR3 is made up of 16 amino acids. CDR3 protein: CSARDLPTWGNTEAFF. The DNA of the CDR3 is TGCAGTGCTAGAGACCTACCAACATGGGGGAACACTGAAGCTTTCTTT.

The table lists this clonotype with many counts. The chain joins TRBV6-1 to TRBJ1-3; unclear D gene. The germline gives CDR1 MNHNS, CDR2 SASEGT. The CDR3 is 13 residues long. Trimming took 8 bases from V and 8 from J, leaving 16 bases between them. CDR3 nucleotide sequence: TGTGCCAGCCAACTATCCGAGGCGGACACCATATATTTT. This codes for CASQLSEADTIYF.

With respect to this clonotype: The final CDR3 position lacks the conserved phenylalanine or tryptophan, pointing to a likely read error. The CDR3 nucleotides read TGTGCCAGCAGTTTTTCAGGGGCCCAAGAGACCCAGTACGTC. Protein sequence: CASSFSGAQETQYV. V gene TRBV12-3 or TRBV12-4 combines with J gene TRBJ2-5; D is possibly TRBD1 (6 bases). V lost 3 bases to trimming and J lost 1 base, with 9 bases between them. The CDR3 runs to 14 residues.

This clonotype was detected many times. As DNA, the CDR3 is TGTGCCAGCAGTTTTGGGTCAGTGGGCAATCAGCCCCAGCATTTT. Translating gives CASSFGSVGNQPQHF. V is TRBV12-3 or TRBV12-4 and J is TRBJ1-5; no clear D. The CDR3 totals 15 residues. The V gene lost 3 bases and the J gene lost 2 bases, with 11 bases spanning the gap.

Concerning this clonotype: The junction and the germline gene differ at one end; a read error may be behind it. This sequence joins TRBV5-1 and TRBJ2-2, with 7 positions matching TRBD2. Germline CDR1 and CDR2: SGHRS and YFSETQ. The CDR3 totals 16 residues. DNA of the CDR3: TGCGCCAGCAGCTTTTTTCTAGCGGAAAACACCGGGGAGTTGTTTTTT. Translated: CASSFFLAENTGELFF.

The table lists this clonotype with many counts. The junction departs from the called germline gene at one end, perhaps through a read error. V is TRBV19 and J is TRBJ1-1; D gene uncertain. This CDR3 is 13 amino acids long. Germline V gives CDR1 LNHDA, CDR2 SQIVND (reference sequence). This CDR3 is CVSSTQANTEAFF. DNA for the CDR3: TGTGTCAGTAGTACCCAAGCGAACACTGAAGCTTTCTTT. The full variable domain, its missing parts supplied by reference TRBV19 and TRBJ1-1, is DGGITQSPKYLFRKEGQNVTLSCEQNLNHDAMYWYRQDPGQGLRLIYYSQIVNDFQKGDIAEGYSVSREKKESFPLTVTSAQKNPTAFYLCVSSTQANTEAFFGQGTRLTVV.

This clonotype was seen at least ten times. This chain joins TRBV7-2 and TRBJ1-1, with D perhaps matching TRBD1 (5 bases). The CDR3 runs 14 residues. V was trimmed by 8 bases and J by 4 bases, leaving 17 bases between them. The germline V gene encodes CDR1 SGHTA and CDR2 FQGNSA. CDR3 region: CASLLRGQATEAFF. CDR3 in DNA: TGTGCCAGCTTATTGAGGGGCCAGGCCACTGAAGCTTTCTTT.